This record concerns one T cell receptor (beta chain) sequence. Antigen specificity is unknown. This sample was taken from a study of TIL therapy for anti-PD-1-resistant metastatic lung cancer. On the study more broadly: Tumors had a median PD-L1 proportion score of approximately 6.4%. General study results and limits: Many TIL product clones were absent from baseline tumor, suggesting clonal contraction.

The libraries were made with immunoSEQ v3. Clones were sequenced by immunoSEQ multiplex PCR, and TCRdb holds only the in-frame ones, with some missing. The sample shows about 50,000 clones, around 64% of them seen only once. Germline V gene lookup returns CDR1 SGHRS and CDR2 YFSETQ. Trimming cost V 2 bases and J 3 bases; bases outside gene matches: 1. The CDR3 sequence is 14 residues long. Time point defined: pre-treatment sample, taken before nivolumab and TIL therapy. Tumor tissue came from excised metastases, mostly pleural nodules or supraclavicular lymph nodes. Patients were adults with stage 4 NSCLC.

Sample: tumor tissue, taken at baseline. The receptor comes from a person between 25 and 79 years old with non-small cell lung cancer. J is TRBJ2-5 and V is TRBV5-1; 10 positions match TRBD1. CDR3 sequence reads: CASSFGTGEETQYF. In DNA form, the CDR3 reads TGCGCCAGCAGCTTTGGGACAGGGGAAGAGACCCAGTACTTC.